These T cell receptor beta chains were read from a single sample in a study of post-analysis software for immune sequencing data. MiXCR was run by TCRdb on the PCR reads, yielding one entry per CDR3 protein. Among 350,000 to 500,000 distinct CDR3 sequences listed, 39% were seen once. The sample was blood. All receptors derive from a girl aged 2 to 9 with multiple sclerosis. The CDR3 runs from the conserved cysteine through the conserved F or W. A D gene is named only where the DNA matches it firmly. Only some rows state a clone size, as once, few, many or a class for expanded clones.

>NA|few|TRBJ1-1|TRBV12-3/TRBV12-4
TGTGCCAGCAGTTGGAGTGGGGAGCAGGAGACTTTCTTT
CASSWSGEQETFF
>NA|NA|TRBJ2-1|TRBV28
TGTGCCAGCAGTTTATTTATGCGGTCCTACAATGAGCAGTTCTTC
CASSLFMRSYNEQFF
>TRBD1|NA|TRBJ1-2|TRBV28
TGTGCCAGCAGTTTAAGGGGGACAGGGATCAACTATGGCTACACCTTC
CASSLRGTGINYGYTF
>NA|NA|TRBJ1-1|TRBV7-9
TGTGCCAGCAGCAAGCTCAGGGACCGGAACACTGAAGCTTTCTTT
CASSKLRDRNTEAFF
>NA|NA|TRBJ1-2|TRBV20-1
TGCAGTGCTAGAGTACGTGAGGGCTACACCTTC
CSARVREGYTF
>TRBD1|few|TRBJ1-5|TRBV7-2
TGTGCCAGCAGCTTAACAGGGGAGGTTGGGACGCCCCAGCATTTT
CASSLTGEVGTPQHF
>TRBD1|few|TRBJ1-6|TRBV12-3/TRBV12-4
TGTGCCAGCAGTTGCACAGGGGTTCATTCACCCCTCCACTTT
CASSCTGVHSPLHF
>TRBD2|NA|TRBJ2-5|TRBV29-1
TGCAGCGTTGAAGGAGGACTAGTTTCTCTAGAGACCCAGTACTTC
CSVEGGLVSLETQYF
>NA|few|TRBJ2-1|TRBV12-3/TRBV12-4
TGTGCCAGCAGTTGGGGTTGGTATGAGCAGTTCTTC
CASSWGWYEQFF
>TRBD2|NA|TRBJ2-1|TRBV20-1
TGCAGTGCTAGAAAAGGTTCAAGCGGGAGTGGTGGGTCCTACAATGAGCAGTTCTTC
CSARKGSSGSGGSYNEQFF
>TRBD2|NA|TRBJ2-5|TRBV7-2
TGTGCCAGCAGCTCGGTTAGCGGGTATCAAGAGACCCAGTACTTC
CASSSVSGYQETQYF
>NA|NA|TRBJ1-5|TRBV4-1
TGCGCCAGCAGCCGTATGGGACCTCCCTTCAATCAGCCCCAGCATTTT
CASSRMGPPFNQPQHF
>NA|few|TRBJ2-5|TRBV15
TGTGCCACCAGCAGAGATTGGGGTGCTCAAGAGACCCAGTACTTC
CATSRDWGAQETQYF
>NA|NA|TRBJ2-1|TRBV24-1
TGTGCCACCGGCGGGGTGGGAAGGAATGAGCAGTTCTTC
CATGGVGRNEQFF
>NA|NA|TRBJ1-2|TRBV4-2
TGTGCCAGCCGGCGTGATAACTATGGCTACACCTTC
CASRRDNYGYTF
>NA|NA|TRBJ1-3|TRBV29-1
TGCAGCGGGGAGACAGGAAACACCATATATTTT
CSGETGNTIYF
>TRBD2|NA|TRBJ2-5|TRBV10-3
TGTGCCATCGGGGAGCGGGAAGAAGGAGAGACCCAGTACTTC
CAIGEREEGETQYF
>TRBD1|NA|TRBJ2-1|TRBV20-1
TGCAGTGCTGAGACCGGACAGGGAGTCCTCAATGAGCAGTTCTTC
CSAETGQGVLNEQFF
>TRBD2|few|TRBJ2-5|TRBV7-9
TGTGCCAGCAGCTCCGGGGGGGGGCAAGAGACCCAGTACTTC
CASSSGGGQETQYF
>NA|few|TRBJ1-5|TRBV6-1
TGTGCCAGCAGTGAATACGGGATCGAGCCTGACGATCAGCCCCAGCATTTT
CASSEYGIEPDDQPQHF
>NA|NA|TRBJ1-4|TRBV6-6
TGTGCCAGCAGTTACGGGTGGAAAACTAATGAAAAACTGTTTTTT
CASSYGWKTNEKLFF
>NA|NA|TRBJ1-5|TRBV20-1
TGCAGTGCTAGAGACTCACAGAGGGTACGGGGGGCCCAGCCCCAGCATTTT
CSARDSQRVRGAQPQHF